This TCR beta chain was sequenced during a study of cytomegalovirus exposure and HLA in healthy donors. Study information: In a later analysis, it was reported that the approximately 110 validation repertoires had been produced on the same platform as the 670 or so repertoires belonging to the first cohort.

The protocol was immunoSEQ multiplex PCR, while the TCRdb copy is restricted to in-frame clones and leaves out a portion. The sample lists some 150,000 clones, less than 95% occurring once. The donors were members of the 120-subject validation cohort (separate from the roughly 670-subject first cohort). A word on this clone: Its specificity is not known.

General study points: In the 120 or so validation repertoires, approximately 94% of cluster scores exceeded 0, per a later analysis. According to the study, 150 to 200 TCR beta chains were cytomegalovirus-associated.

The V gene lost 4 bases and the J gene lost 4 bases, with 17 bases spanning the gap. The CDR3 covers 15 residues. The germline V gene encodes CDR1 SGHTA and CDR2 FQGNSA. Sequenced material: PBMCs. The origin of this receptor is a man in his late teens or twenties in good health and CMV-seropositive. V usage is TRBV7-2 and J usage is TRBJ2-7; D may be TRBD2 (7 bases). CDR3 amino acids: CASSSRGGGPYEQYF. In nucleotides, the CDR3 is TGTGCCAGCAGCTCGAGGGGGGGAGGCCCATACGAGCAGTACTTC.